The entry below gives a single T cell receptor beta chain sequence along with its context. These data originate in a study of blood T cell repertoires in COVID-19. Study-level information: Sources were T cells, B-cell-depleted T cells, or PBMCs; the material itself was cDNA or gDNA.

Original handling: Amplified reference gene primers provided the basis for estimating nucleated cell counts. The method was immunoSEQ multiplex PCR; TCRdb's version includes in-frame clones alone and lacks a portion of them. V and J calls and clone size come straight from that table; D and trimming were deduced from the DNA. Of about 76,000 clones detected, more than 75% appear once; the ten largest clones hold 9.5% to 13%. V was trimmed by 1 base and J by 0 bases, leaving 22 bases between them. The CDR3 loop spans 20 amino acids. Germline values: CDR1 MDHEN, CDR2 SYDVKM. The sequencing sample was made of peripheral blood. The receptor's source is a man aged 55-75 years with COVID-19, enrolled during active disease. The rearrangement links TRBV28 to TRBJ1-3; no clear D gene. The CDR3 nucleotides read TGTGCCAGCAGTTTATTCAGAACACGGAACCTAGCCTACTCTGGAAACACCATATATTTT. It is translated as CASSLFRTRNLAYSGNTIYF.